The 18 T cell receptor beta chains below were found in one sample sequenced in a study of blood T cell repertoires in COVID-19. Libraries were prepared by immunoSEQ multiplex PCR; TCRdb keeps only in-frame clonotypes and omits some of them. In the table there are more than 200,000 clones, about 90% of which are singletons. Sequenced: peripheral blood. The source of these receptors is a woman between 45 and 65 years old with acute or convalescent COVID-19.

The rearrangement links TRBV3-1 (or the pseudogene TRBV3-2) to TRBJ1-2, with D maybe TRBD1 (6 bases). CDR3 length: 14 residues. The germline V gene encodes CDR1 LGHDT and CDR2 YNNKEL (reference sequence). V was clipped by 0 bases and J by 7 bases, with 12 bases between them. The DNA of the CDR3 is TGTGCCAGCAGCCAAGATCGGCAGGGGCCTGGCTACACCTTC. As protein: CASSQDRQGPGYTF.

V is TRBV6-1 and J is TRBJ1-1; 7 nucleotides line up with TRBD1. The CDR3 sequence is 13 residues long. Trimming cost V 5 bases and J 6 bases; bases outside gene matches: 6. The germline V gene has CDR1 MNHNS and CDR2 SASEGT. This CDR3 is CASSFGTDAEAFF. CDR3 nucleotide sequence: TGTGCCAGCAGTTTCGGGACAGACGCTGAAGCTTTCTTT.

The CDR3 here is CASSPAGGGYYNEQFF. The DNA for the CDR3 is TGCGCCAGCAGTCCAGCGGGAGGGGGATACTACAATGAGCAGTTCTTC. The genes are TRBV10-1 and TRBJ2-1; the match to TRBD2 covers 10 bases. The length of the CDR3 is 16 residues. Losses at the gene ends were 5 bases for V and 3 bases for J; bases not matched to a gene: 7. Germline loops: CDR1 WNHNN, CDR2 SYGVQD (reference sequence).

The V gene is TRBV27, the J gene TRBJ2-2; unclear D gene. Between the trimmed V and J ends, which lost 3 bases and 4 bases, there was a span of 9 bases. Germline V lookup: CDR1 MNHEY, CDR2 SMNVEV (reference sequence). CDR3 size: 14 residues. The CDR3 region is CASSFRQVTGELFF. Written as DNA, the CDR3 is TGTGCCAGCAGTTTCAGGCAGGTCACCGGGGAGCTGTTTTTT.

CDR3 protein: CASSPADFGNTIYF. CDR3 nucleotides: TGTGCCAGCAGCCCGGCGGACTTTGGAAACACCATATATTTT. The chain recombines TRBV9 with TRBJ1-3; D is uncertain. This CDR3 has 14 residues. Germline V gene sequence: CDR1 SGDLS, CDR2 YYNGEE. With 4 bases removed from V and 3 bases from J, the gap between germline ends came to 11 bases.

This rearrangement joins TRBV11-2 to TRBJ1-2, with TRBD1 identical over 10 bases. Trimming removed 4 bases from V and 3 bases from J; junction bases left unmatched: 5. The CDR3 is 15 residues long. Germline V lookup: CDR1 SGHAT, CDR2 FQNNGV. CDR3 in DNA: TGTGCCAGCAGCTCACCGGGACAGGGGCACTATGGCTACACCTTC. It codes for CASSSPGQGHYGYTF.

The chain has TRBV5-4 and TRBJ1-2; D unclear. Germline-derived CDR1 and CDR2 are SGHNT and YYREEE (reference sequence). The CDR3 totals 15 residues. Deletions cut 2 bases from V and 4 bases from J, with 15 bases between. This CDR3 is CASSLGRTELYGYTF. CDR3 nucleotide sequence: TGTGCCAGCAGCTTAGGGAGGACTGAACTCTATGGCTACACCTTC.

This sequence joins TRBV29-1 and TRBJ2-2; weak D call: TRBD2 (5 bases). V lost 8 bases and J 7 bases, leaving 14 bases between the germline ends. The germline V gene encodes CDR1 SQVTM and CDR2 ANQGSEA. This CDR3 is built from 12 residues. The CDR3 loop reads CSMRTPNGELFF. In DNA, the CDR3 is TGCAGCATGAGGACTCCCAACGGGGAGCTGTTTTTT.

The rearrangement links TRBV12-3 or TRBV12-4 to TRBJ2-5, with TRBD1 as a possible D gene (5 bases). CDR3 size: 13 residues. Trimming took 3 bases from V and 3 from J, leaving 8 bases between them. CDR3 protein: CASSFLREETQYF. In DNA, the CDR3 is TGTGCCAGCAGTTTCCTCAGGGAAGAGACCCAGTACTTC.

This clone was detected once. This sequence joins TRBV6-5 and TRBJ2-2, with 9 bases matching TRBD1. Germline V gene sequence: CDR1 MNHEY, CDR2 SVGAGI. The CDR3 consists of 15 residues. V gave up 6 bases and J gave up 5 bases; unmatched junction bases: 7. CDR3 amino acids: CASRGTGRGTGELFF. The CDR3, as DNA: TGTGCCAGCAGGGGGACAGGGAGAGGTACCGGGGAGCTGTTTTTT.

The J gene is TRBJ2-3, the V gene TRBV19, with 14 bases matching TRBD2. After removal of 8 bases from V and 2 bases from J, the junction contained 3 bases not matched to a gene. Germline-derived CDR1 and CDR2 are LNHDA and SQIVND (reference sequence). This CDR3 region has 15 residues. The CDR3 protein is CASATSGGVTDTQYF. The CDR3 bases are TGTGCCAGTGCGACTAGCGGGGGGGTCACAGATACGCAGTATTTT.

The V and J genes are TRBV6-5 and TRBJ2-7; TRBD2 matches 10 bases. V lost 6 bases and J lost 3; bases outside the gene matches: 2. Looked up from germline, CDR1 is MNHEY and CDR2 is SVGAGI. This CDR3 has 13 residues. CDR3 region: CASRVAGGYEQYF. CDR3 DNA sequence: TGTGCCAGCAGGGTAGCGGGGGGCTACGAGCAGTACTTC.

The V and J genes are TRBV10-2 and TRBJ1-1; TRBD1 aligns across 7 bases. V lost 10 bases to trimming and J lost 1 base; unmatched junction nucleotides: 6. In germline, CDR1 is WSHSY, CDR2 SAAADI. The length of the CDR3 is 13 residues. CDR3 sequence: CATRRTGNTEAFF. The CDR3 region has the DNA TGCGCCACCAGGAGGACAGGGAACACTGAAGCTTTCTTT.

The J gene is TRBJ1-1, the V gene TRBV18; D not resolved. With 0 bases removed from V and 1 base from J, the gap between germline ends came to 6 bases. CDR3 length: 14 residues. Per the germline V gene, CDR1 is KGHSH and CDR2 is LQKENI. CDR3 in amino acids: CASSPPPGNTEAFF. The CDR3, as DNA: TGTGCCAGCTCACCACCGCCAGGGAACACTGAAGCTTTCTTT.

This clone was recorded a few times. V is TRBV11-2 and J is TRBJ1-1, with D tentatively TRBD1 (6 bases). CDR3 length equals 13 residues. The germline gives CDR1 SGHAT, CDR2 FQNNGV. With 5 bases removed from V and 4 bases from J, the gap between germline ends came to 11 bases. CDR3 protein: CASSLRGGTEAFF. The CDR3 DNA is TGTGCCAGCAGCCTCAGGGGCGGCACTGAAGCTTTCTTT.

V gene TRBV6-1 combines with J gene TRBJ1-4; 10 bases align to TRBD1. Germline V gives CDR1 MNHNS, CDR2 SASEGT. This CDR3 region has 19 residues. Trimming removed 2 bases from V and 2 bases from J; junction bases left unmatched: 11. The CDR3: CASSEYPGQGIGTNEKLFF. CDR3 nucleotides: TGTGCCAGCAGTGAATACCCGGGACAGGGGATAGGTACTAATGAAAAACTGTTTTTT.

The CDR3 DNA reads TGCGCCAGCAGCTTGGCCCAGGGGGTGGCCACTGAAGCTTTCTTT. This encodes CASSLAQGVATEAFF. V usage is TRBV5-1 and J usage is TRBJ1-1; 7 bases match TRBD1. Losses at the gene ends were 0 bases for V and 4 bases for J; bases not matched to a gene: 6. The CDR3 is 15 amino acids. CDR1 and CDR2 (germline): SGHRS, YFSETQ. The variable domain in full, completed from reference TRBV5-1 and TRBJ1-1, reads KAGVTQTPRYLIKTRGQQVTLSCSPISGHRSVSWYQQTPGQGLQFLFEYFSETQRNKGNFPGRFSGRQFSNSRSEMNVSTLELGDSALYLCASSLAQGVATEAFFGQGTRLTVV.

The rearrangement joins TRBV11-3 to TRBJ1-1; D unclear. The CDR3 covers 15 residues. The germline V gene has CDR1 SGHNT and CDR2 YENEEA. V dropped 3 bases and J dropped 2 bases, with 13 bases sitting between them. The CDR3 region is CASSFGRATNTEAFF. The CDR3 nucleotides read TGTGCCAGCAGCTTTGGGCGGGCCACAAACACTGAAGCTTTCTTT.